One sample yielded the 15 T cell receptor beta chains listed below, sequenced in a study of shared clonotypes between healthy human individuals (dated by TCRdb to the early 2020s). The library relied on the immunoSEQ multiplex PCR assay. TCRdb took this table from immuneACCESS and kept in-frame rearrangements with V and J called. Such tables lack part of the clones; where checked against another copy, unresolved V genes explain under half of the gap, and the rest is unexplained. The table for this sample lists 2.5 million or so clones; roughly nine tenths of them were counted only once. Of the sample, around 0.15% falls within the top ten clones. Sequencing used naive CD4+ T cells sorted from blood. The sample's cell subset or site label is to be understood as: CD45RA+ positively selected. The source of these receptors is a man younger than 30 in good health.

The chain is built from TRBV6-5 and TRBJ1-2; no reliable D call. CDR1 and CDR2 from the germline V gene are MNHEY and SVGAGI. Trimming left V 2 bases short and J 0 bases short, with 10 bases between. The CDR3 totals 15 residues. Here the CDR3 DNA reads TGTGCCAGCAGTTACGGTTCCCGCCCTAACTATGGCTACACCTTC. Translated: CASSYGSRPNYGYTF.

This chain connects TRBV4-1 to TRBJ2-1; 14 nucleotides align to TRBD2. The junction had 1 base not matched to a gene; V was cut back by 1 base and J by 8 bases. This CDR3 comprises 15 residues. Germline assignment: CDR1 MGHRA and CDR2 YSYEKL. Here the CDR3 reads CASSQGLAGGDEQFF. CDR3 coding DNA: TGCGCCAGCAGCCAAGGACTAGCGGGGGGGGATGAGCAGTTCTTC.

This sequence joins TRBV5-1 and TRBJ1-5; 11 nucleotides agree with TRBD1. The end of the DNA aligns better with TRBJ2-3, so the J call may be wrong. The CDR3 has 16 residues. The germline V gene encodes CDR1 SGHRS and CDR2 YFSETQ. This CDR3 is CASSSGTGGSNQPQYF. In nucleotides, the CDR3 is TGCGCCAGCAGCTCGGGGACAGGGGGTAGCAATCAGCCCCAGTATTTT.

The sample holds a few counts of this clone. The chain joins TRBV15 to TRBJ1-6; 9 bases map to TRBD1. The CDR3 length is 19 residues. The V segment lost 2 bases and the J segment 0 bases; nucleotides outside the gene matches: 8. Germline CDR1 LNHNV, CDR2 YYDKDF (reference sequence). This CDR3 reads CATSRQPRGQGSYNSPLHF. As DNA, the CDR3 is TGTGCCACCAGCAGACAACCCCGGGGACAGGGCTCCTATAATTCACCCCTCCACTTT.

The chain carries TRBV19 and TRBJ2-7; tentative D call: TRBD2 (7 bases). Germline loops: CDR1 LNHDA, CDR2 SQIVND (reference sequence). This CDR3 contains 14 residues. Trimming took 8 bases from V and 5 from J, leaving 19 bases between them. Here the CDR3 reads CASGPVGGQNEQYF. In DNA form, the CDR3 reads TGTGCCAGTGGGCCGGTGGGGGGGCAAAACGAGCAGTACTTC. Full variable domain (outside the CDR3, taken from reference TRBV19 and TRBJ2-7): DGGITQSPKYLFRKEGQNVTLSCEQNLNHDAMYWYRQDPGQGLRLIYYSQIVNDFQKGDIAEGYSVSREKKESFPLTVTSAQKNPTAFYLCASGPVGGQNEQYFGPGTRLTVT.

This sequence joins TRBV27 and TRBJ1-6, with D maybe TRBD1 (6 bases). The CDR3 is made up of 15 amino acids. The V and J ends lost 7 bases and 5 bases respectively, with 15 bases between them. The V gene's germline CDR1 is MNHEY and CDR2 SMNVEV (reference sequence). CDR3 DNA: TGTGCCAGCATGCGGGGGCAGATAAATAATTCACCCCTCCACTTT. Protein product: CASMRGQINNSPLHF.

The genes are TRBV28 and TRBJ2-3, with 7 bases that match TRBD1. Germline V gene lookup returns CDR1 MDHEN and CDR2 SYDVKM. V dropped 1 base and J dropped 0; count of bases not matched to a gene: 7. The CDR3 contains 17 residues. CDR3 coding DNA: TGTGCCAGCAGTTTATTGGGACAGATCATGAGCACAGATACGCAGTATTTT. Encoded protein: CASSLLGQIMSTDTQYF.

This chain connects TRBV15 to TRBJ1-3, with 8 bases identical to TRBD1. This CDR3 is built from 17 residues. Per the germline V gene, CDR1 is LNHNV and CDR2 is YYDKDF (reference sequence). Trimming took 0 bases from V and 0 from J; bases not matched to a gene: 4. CDR3 nucleotides: TGTGCCACCAGCAGAGATGTTCAGGGGGCCTCTGGAAACACCATATATTTT. Encoded protein: CATSRDVQGASGNTIYF.

With regard to this clone: The same CDR3 is also encoded by other DNA sequences in this sample. This rearrangement joins TRBV30 to TRBJ1-3; D is perhaps TRBD1 (5 bases). The CDR3 contains 13 residues. Trimming removed 4 bases at V and 2 bases at J, with 9 bases between. From germline, CDR1 is GTSNPN and CDR2 SVGIG (reference sequence). CDR3 sequence: CAWTGLAGNTIYF. The CDR3 bases are TGTGCCTGGACAGGGCTTGCTGGAAACACCATATATTTT.

This clone has just one count. The V gene is TRBV18, the J gene TRBJ1-2; no reliable D call. CDR3 length equals 14 residues. Germline V lookup: CDR1 KGHSH, CDR2 LQKENI. Trimming removed 6 bases from V and 1 base from J, with 12 bases in between. Here the CDR3 DNA reads TGTGCCAGCTCGATGTCTAACTTTAACTATGGCTACACCTTC. It codes for CASSMSNFNYGYTF. Supplemented by reference TRBV18 and TRBJ1-2, the full variable domain reads NAGVMQNPRHLVRRRGQEARLRCSPMKGHSHVYWYRQLPEEGLKFMVYLQKENIIDESGMPKERFSAEFPKEGPSILRIQQVVRGDSAAYFCASSMSNFNYGYTFGSGTRLTVV.

The gene calls are TRBV14 and TRBJ2-1, with a possible D match to TRBD2 (6 bases). The ends were cut back, 1 base at V and 5 bases at J, with 6 bases in the middle. The CDR3 runs to 13 residues. CDR1 SGHDN and CDR2 FVKESK come from the germline V gene. This chain's CDR3 is CASSQGGNNEQFF. Here the CDR3 DNA reads TGTGCCAGCAGCCAAGGCGGGAACAATGAGCAGTTCTTC.

The CDR3 spells CATSRDFVGYTF. The CDR3 bases are TGTGCCACCAGCAGAGATTTTGTCGGCTACACCTTC. The chain recombines TRBV15 with TRBJ1-2; no clear D. CDR1 LNHNV and CDR2 YYDKDF come from the germline V gene (reference sequence). V was shortened by 0 bases and J by 8 bases, with 7 bases between the two germline ends. The CDR3 consists of 12 residues.

The V gene is TRBV30, the J gene TRBJ1-4; D ambiguous. Germline V gene data show CDR1 as GTSNPN and CDR2 as SVGIG (reference sequence). The CDR3 extends over 14 amino acids. Trimming took 7 bases from V and 3 from J, leaving 15 bases between them. The CDR3 DNA reads TGTGCCTCGGATGCCCGCGAGGCTAATGAAAAACTGTTTTTT. Residues: CASDAREANEKLFF.

The genes are TRBV25-1 and TRBJ1-2, with 11 bases that match TRBD1. Unmatched junction bases numbered 17, after V lost 1 base and J lost 10 bases. The CDR3 consists of 18 residues. The germline V gene encodes CDR1 MGHDK and CDR2 SYGVNS. CDR3 coding DNA: TGTGCCAGCAGTGAATCTTCTAGGTTTACGGACAGGGGGCAGGTCTACACCTTC. Amino acid sequence: CASSESSRFTDRGQVYTF.

The chain carries TRBV7-2 and TRBJ2-1, with a possible D match to TRBD2 (5 bases). The CDR3 totals 15 residues. Trimming shortened V by 3 bases and J by 0 bases, and 9 bases separated the two germline ends. In germline, CDR1 is SGHTA, CDR2 FQGNSA. The CDR3 is CASSFQRLSYNEQFF. CDR3 DNA: TGTGCCAGCAGCTTTCAGCGGCTCTCCTACAATGAGCAGTTCTTC.